These T cell receptor beta chains were read from a single sample in a study of T cell responses to AZD1222 COVID-19 vaccine. Repertoires were generated with immunoSEQ multiplex PCR, while TCRdb's copy carries only in-frame clones and drops some. The sample holds roughly 190,000 clones; about nine tenths are singletons and the top ten take approximately 3.4%. The sample here was peripheral blood, taken 28 days after the second AZD1222 dose. These receptors all stem from an adult who received the AZD1222 COVID-19 vaccine. The CDR3 runs from the conserved cysteine through the conserved F or W. D genes are given only for firm matches. Clone size, where shown, is once, few, many, or a class for clones that have expanded.

.	.	TRBV3-1/TRBV3-2	TRBJ2-1	CASSQDRGPNEQFF	TGTGCCAGCAGCCAAGACCGGGGTCCGAATGAGCAGTTCTTC
TRBD1	.	TRBV18	TRBJ1-1	CASSRELPGTGDAFF	TGTGCCAGCTCACGAGAATTGCCCGGGACAGGGGACGCTTTCTTT
.	.	TRBV6-2/TRBV6-3	TRBJ2-1	CASSYGGPANEQFF	TGTGCCAGCAGTTACGGGGGGCCAGCCAATGAGCAGTTCTTC
TRBD1	.	TRBV11-2	TRBJ1-5	CASSHGTGMKPQHF	TGTGCCAGCAGCCACGGGACAGGGATGAAGCCCCAGCATTTT
.	.	TRBV24-1	TRBJ2-1	CATSDLGAGNGNEQFF	TGTGCCACCAGTGATCTAGGGGCAGGGAATGGAAATGAGCAGTTCTTC
.	.	TRBV3-1/TRBV3-2	TRBJ1-6	CASSRWPERDSPLHF	TGTGCCAGCAGCCGGTGGCCTGAGAGGGATTCACCCCTCCACTTT
TRBD2	.	TRBV7-9	TRBJ2-3	CASSSGLADFGVDTQYF	TGTGCCAGCAGCTCAGGACTAGCGGATTTCGGGGTAGATACGCAGTATTTT
.	.	TRBV5-1	TRBJ1-5	CASSLEPADYSNQPQHF	TGCGCCAGCAGCTTGGAACCGGCAGATTATAGCAATCAGCCCCAGCATTTT
TRBD1	few	TRBV6-6	TRBJ2-7	CASRTGVYEQYF	TGTGCCAGCCGGACAGGAGTCTACGAGCAGTACTTC
TRBD2	once	TRBV28	TRBJ2-1	CASSLLGLAGVWEQFF	TGTGCCAGCAGTTTATTGGGACTAGCGGGAGTCTGGGAGCAGTTCTTC
.	.	TRBV29-1	TRBJ2-1	CSVQYRDTYNEQFF	TGCAGCGTTCAATATCGGGACACTTACAATGAGCAGTTCTTC
.	.	TRBV9	TRBJ1-2	CASSLRDSGYTF	TGTGCCAGCAGCCTCAGGGATTCCGGCTACACCTTC
.	.	TRBV7-3	TRBJ1-4	CASSPGRFEKLFF	TGTGCCAGCAGCCCGGGACGCTTTGAAAAACTGTTTTTT
.	once	TRBV6-5	TRBJ1-3	CASSYSLGAGNTIYF	TGTGCCAGCAGTTACTCACTAGGGGCTGGAAACACCATATATTTT
TRBD1	.	TRBV5-5	TRBJ1-5	CASSFAGQGQPQHF	TGTGCCAGCAGCTTCGCGGGACAGGGGCAGCCCCAGCATTTT
.	.	TRBV6-5	TRBJ2-7	CASTDSVTHEQYF	TGTGCCAGCACGGACAGTGTGACCCACGAGCAGTACTTC
.	.	TRBV4-1	TRBJ2-3	CASSQANPPTQYF	TGCGCCAGCAGCCAAGCAAATCCACCTACGCAGTATTTT
.	.	TRBV3-1/TRBV3-2	TRBJ1-1	CASSQDSVPWGTTEAFF	TGTGCCAGCAGCCAAGATTCGGTCCCTTGGGGGACCACTGAAGCTTTCTTT
.	.	TRBV27	TRBJ2-7	CASSSPRGIIPYEQYF	TGTGCCAGCAGTTCCCCCAGGGGTATAATTCCCTACGAGCAGTACTTC
TRBD2	once	TRBV9	TRBJ2-1	CASSPRGGLANNEQFF	TGTGCCAGCAGCCCTAGGGGGGGACTAGCAAACAATGAGCAGTTCTTC
.	.	TRBV5-4	TRBJ1-2	CASSILGQPNYGYTF	TGTGCCAGCAGCATCTTGGGACAACCTAACTATGGCTACACCTTC
TRBD1	.	TRBV10-2	TRBJ1-2	CASGIRTGYGYTF	TGCGCCAGCGGAATACGGACAGGCTATGGCTACACCTTC
TRBD1	.	TRBV28	TRBJ1-2	CASSLRPGTVSETF	TGTGCCAGCAGTTTACGACCCGGGACAGTTTCGGAGACCTTC
TRBD2	.	TRBV29-1	TRBJ2-7	CSVRQGTSGGEQYF	TGCAGCGTACGACAGGGGACTAGCGGGGGCGAGCAGTACTTC